Each of the 22 T cell receptor beta chains below was sequenced from the same sample in a study of T cells after yellow fever vaccination. TCRdb re-called the 5' RACE reads with MiXCR, one entry per CDR3 protein. The sample holds some 500,000 distinct CDR3 sequences, approximately 12% seen once. The sequences come from PBMCs, collected on the day of the yellow fever booster vaccination. These receptors originate from a man younger than 45 who received the YFV17D yellow fever vaccine.

This clonotype was found a few times. V and J are TRBV20-1 and TRBJ2-7, with 12 bases fitting TRBD2. J gave up 6 bases and V 2 bases, and 5 bases lay outside the gene matches. Germline values: CDR1 DFQATT, CDR2 SNEGSKA (reference sequence). The CDR3 totals 14 residues. CDR3 nucleotides: TGCAGTGCTAGATCTCTAGCGGGAGGGGGCGAGCAGTACTTC. It translates to CSARSLAGGGEQYF.

In this sample, this clonotype turned up a few times. The chain employs TRBV27 and TRBJ2-1, with 14 bases that match TRBD2. CDR3 size: 19 residues. Germline assignment: CDR1 MNHEY and CDR2 SMNVEV (reference sequence). J was trimmed by 7 bases and V by 2 bases; bases with no gene match: 13. The CDR3 bases are TGTGCCAGCAGTTTACCAGCAGGGACTAGCGGGAGAGGAGGAAATGAGCAGTTCTTC. Residues: CASSLPAGTSGRGGNEQFF.

The V call is TRBV5-1, the J call TRBJ1-1, with D maybe TRBD1 (5 bases). The CDR3 contains 17 residues. CDR1 SGHRS and CDR2 YFSETQ come from the germline V gene. The ends were cut back, 7 bases at V and 3 bases at J, with 25 bases in the middle. CDR3 sequence reads: CASLPDGALYRDTEAFF. For the CDR3, the DNA is TGCGCCAGCCTCCCCGACGGGGCGCTCTATAGGGACACTGAAGCTTTCTTT.

This clonotype has more than one count but fewer than ten. The chain is built from TRBV12-3 or TRBV12-4 and TRBJ2-1, with TRBD1 as a possible D gene (6 bases). CDR3 length equals 14 residues. V lost 7 bases to trimming and J lost 8 bases, with 18 bases between them. In nucleotides, the CDR3 is TGTGCCAGCACCTTGGGTAGCGAGGGGGATGAGCAGTTCTTC. As protein: CASTLGSEGDEQFF.

The rearrangement uses TRBV7-2 and TRBJ1-5; no reliable D call. Germline assignment: CDR1 SGHTA and CDR2 FQGNSA. V lost 1 base, J lost 7 bases, and 11 bases lay in between. The CDR3 is made up of 14 amino acids. DNA of the CDR3: TGTGCCAGCAGCTTAGGAATACTGGGCCAGCCCCAGCATTTT. Its translation: CASSLGILGQPQHF.

The CDR3 reads CASSIGPPSGGETQYF. The CDR3 DNA is TGCGCCAGCAGCATCGGGCCACCTAGTGGCGGTGAGACCCAGTACTTC. The chain links TRBV5-1 to TRBJ2-5; D gene ambiguous. V lost 4 bases, J lost 5 bases, and 21 bases lay in between. This CDR3 contains 16 residues. Germline values: CDR1 SGHRS, CDR2 YFSETQ. The complete variable domain, with remaining parts taken from reference TRBV5-1 and TRBJ2-5, reads KAGVTQTPRYLIKTRGQQVTLSCSPISGHRSVSWYQQTPGQGLQFLFEYFSETQRNKGNFPGRFSGRQFSNSRSEMNVSTLELGDSALYLCASSIGPPSGGETQYFGPGTRLLVL.

The gene calls are TRBV7-9 and TRBJ2-1; 9 positions match TRBD2. The ends lost 1 base at V and 7 bases at J; junction bases unmatched: 2. CDR1 is SEHNR and CDR2 is FQNEAQ in the germline V gene (reference sequence). The CDR3 spans 14 residues. CDR3 bases: TGTGCCAGCAGCTTAGTAGCGGGGGTTAATGAGCAGTTCTTC. It specifies CASSLVAGVNEQFF.

This clonotype has only a few counts. The V gene is TRBV4-1, the J gene TRBJ2-1; D may be TRBD1 or TRBD2 (5 bases each). Germline CDR1 and CDR2: MGHRA and YSYEKL. The CDR3 is made up of 13 amino acids. V lost 4 bases and J lost 15, with 19 bases in between. Here the CDR3 reads CASSRLDGTPGFF. The CDR3 coding sequence is TGCGCCAGCAGCCGGCTGGACGGGACCCCGGGGTTCTTC.

This rearrangement joins TRBV6-1 to TRBJ2-3, with 7 nucleotides matching TRBD1. The CDR3 runs to 16 residues. The V and J ends lost 2 bases and 3 bases, in that order; junction bases with no gene match: 8. Looked up from germline, CDR1 is MNHNS and CDR2 is SASEGT. The CDR3: CASSERAGTETDTQYF. CDR3 DNA: TGTGCCAGCAGTGAAAGGGCCGGGACAGAGACAGATACGCAGTATTTT.

This clonotype was detected a few times. One junction end does not reproduce the germline sequence, and a read error may be involved. The DNA of the CDR3 is TGTGCCAGCAGCCCCCCGTCGGAATACGGTCGGGGCCGTTTT. It encodes CASSPPSEYGRGRF. The gene calls are TRBV5-5 and TRBJ2-2; D assignment may be TRBD1 or TRBD2 (5 bases each). Germline CDR1 is SGHKS and CDR2 is YYEKEE (reference sequence). The CDR3 has 14 amino acids.

This clonotype was seen a handful of times. This chain joins TRBV20-1 and TRBJ2-5, with D tentatively TRBD2 (6 bases). The germline gives CDR1 DFQATT, CDR2 SNEGSKA (reference sequence). The CDR3 is 13 residues long. Deletions cut 5 bases from V and 1 base from J, with 11 bases between. The DNA for the CDR3 is TGCAGTGCTGGCGGGACTTCCCAAGAGACCCAGTACTTC. It yields the protein CSAGGTSQETQYF.

This rearrangement joins TRBV20-1 to TRBJ1-1; D possibly corresponds to TRBD1 (6 bases). Germline CDR1 DFQATT, CDR2 SNEGSKA (reference sequence). V was trimmed by 1 base and J by 8 bases, leaving 14 bases between them. The CDR3 length is 13 residues. The CDR3 DNA follows: TGCAGTGCTAGAGTGAGAAGGGGGACGGAAGCTTTCTTT. This gives the protein CSARVRRGTEAFF.

The chain combines TRBV27 with TRBJ2-1; 8 bases match TRBD2. The junction had 15 bases not matched to a gene; V was cut back by 1 base and J by 10 bases. Germline CDR1 MNHEY, CDR2 SMNVEV (reference sequence). This CDR3 has 17 residues. CDR3 bases: TGTGCCAGCAGTTTATTATCTCTGAGCGGGGGAGGCGGGGAGCAGTTCTTC. Amino acids: CASSLLSLSGGGGEQFF.

This sequence joins TRBV19 and TRBJ1-5, with 11 bases matching TRBD1. This CDR3 has 15 amino acids. The germline V gene encodes CDR1 LNHDA and CDR2 SQIVND (reference sequence). With 7 bases clipped from V and 6 bases from J, the junction kept 8 bases outside the gene matches. The CDR3, as DNA: TGTGCCAGTACCGCGGACAGGGGGCGAAGTCAGCCCCAGCATTTT. Its translation: CASTADRGRSQPQHF.

The chain uses TRBV5-1 and TRBJ2-7; D is perhaps TRBD1 or TRBD2 (5 bases each). The CDR3 is 16 amino acids. Between the trimmed V and J ends, which lost 5 bases and 0 bases, there was a span of 18 bases. The germline V gene encodes CDR1 SGHRS and CDR2 YFSETQ. This chain's CDR3 is CASSYTGTVSSYEQYF. CDR3 DNA: TGCGCCAGCAGTTACACCGGGACGGTGAGCTCCTACGAGCAGTACTTC.

The chain couples TRBV3-1 to TRBJ2-7, with D perhaps matching TRBD1 (6 bases). Trimming cost V 0 bases and J 6 bases, with 24 bases left between them. This CDR3 has 18 residues. The germline CDR1 and CDR2 sequences are LGHDT and YNNKEL (reference sequence). DNA of the CDR3: TGTGCCAGCAGCCAAGAAACGGATCCCCTAACAGGGTTGGGCGAGCAGTACTTC. Protein sequence: CASSQETDPLTGLGEQYF.

This clonotype was seen a handful of times. The chain uses TRBV6-1 and TRBJ2-3; D tentatively fits TRBD1 or TRBD2 (5 bases each). V was trimmed by 9 bases and J by 0 bases, leaving 13 bases between them. This CDR3 contains 14 residues. Germline V lookup: CDR1 MNHNS, CDR2 SASEGT. CDR3 sequence: CASRNGDSTDTQYF. In DNA form, the CDR3 reads TGTGCCAGTCGGAACGGGGACAGCACAGATACGCAGTATTTT.

The rearrangement uses TRBV20-1 and TRBJ2-7; D is possibly TRBD2 (5 bases). Deletions cut 4 bases from V and 5 bases from J, with 12 bases between. CDR1 and CDR2 from the germline V gene are DFQATT and SNEGSKA (reference sequence). CDR3 size: 12 residues. CDR3 sequence reads: CSAIRTGNEQYF. CDR3 DNA sequence: TGCAGTGCTATCCGGACGGGGAACGAGCAGTACTTC.

In the case of this clonotype: The junction departs from the called germline gene at one end, perhaps through a read error. This chain links TRBV10-3 with TRBJ2-5, with TRBD2 matching 11 bases. The germline gives CDR1 ENHRY, CDR2 SYGVKD. The length of the CDR3 is 15 residues. Here the CDR3 reads CAISELAGDQETQYF. The CDR3 DNA is TGTGCCATCAGTGAACTAGCGGGAGACCAAGAGACCCAGTACTTT.

V and J are TRBV9 and TRBJ2-2; D gene uncertain. This CDR3 comprises 19 residues. Trimming stripped 0 bases from V and 0 bases from J, with 18 bases between. Germline V CDR1 and CDR2: SGDLS, YYNGEE. The CDR3 nucleotides are TGTGCCAGCAGCGTAGGGGGTGAACGGAACCGCGCGAACACCGGGGAGCTGTTTTTT. Translating gives CASSVGGERNRANTGELFF.

This clonotype turned up a few times. CDR3 residues: CASRNFGQFNQPQHF. The DNA for the CDR3 is TGTGCCAGCAGAAACTTCGGACAGTTCAATCAGCCCCAGCATTTT. The chain joins TRBV6-2 or TRBV6-3 to TRBJ1-5, with D perhaps TRBD1 (6 bases). Germline V CDR1 and CDR2: MNHEY, SVGEGT. With 6 bases removed from V and 3 bases from J, the gap between germline ends came to 15 bases. This CDR3 is built from 15 residues.

This clonotype was seen at least ten times. The chain employs TRBV5-1 and TRBJ2-1; 10 bases are shared with TRBD2. This CDR3 contains 16 residues. Germline V CDR1 and CDR2: SGHRS, YFSETQ. V was pared by 2 bases and J by 3 bases, with 5 bases of the junction left unmatched. The CDR3 spells CASSLAGTSDYNEQFF. CDR3 DNA sequence: TGCGCCAGCAGCTTAGCCGGGACTAGCGACTACAATGAGCAGTTCTTC.